This entry lists 32 T cell receptor beta chains sequenced from one sample in a study of early T cells in non-severe SARS-CoV-2 infection. TCRdb re-analysed the 5' RACE reads in MiXCR, keeping a single row per CDR3 protein. The profile shows about 90,000 distinct CDR3 sequences, 12% of them singletons. Sequencing used whole blood, obtained at baseline. The receptors shown here come from an adult who was a healthcare worker with PCR-confirmed SARS-CoV-2 infection or an uninfected control (not recorded which).

The J gene is TRBJ1-5, the V gene TRBV2; 7 bases are a match to TRBD1. Germline V gene lookup returns CDR1 SNHLY and CDR2 FYNNEI. The CDR3 is 14 residues long. The junction had 5 bases not matched to a gene; V was cut back by 6 bases and J by 3 bases. The CDR3 here is CASRGQADNQPQHF. The CDR3 bases are TGTGCCAGCAGAGGACAGGCCGACAATCAGCCCCAGCATTTT.

This rearrangement joins TRBV5-4 to TRBJ1-1; the D is unclear. The V end was cut by 5 bases, the J end by 4 bases, with 18 bases between. The CDR3 is 15 residues long. Germline loops: CDR1 SGHNT, CDR2 YYREEE (reference sequence). DNA of the CDR3: TGTGCCAGCAGAGCTATGTCGCCATCCGGCACTGAAGCTTTCTTT. This gives the protein CASRAMSPSGTEAFF.

J is TRBJ2-7 and V is TRBV7-9, with 9 nucleotides matching TRBD1. The CDR3 totals 17 residues. Germline lookup yields CDR1 SEHNR and CDR2 FQNEAQ (reference sequence). V dropped 1 base and J dropped 3; count of bases not matched to a gene: 10. This CDR3 is CASSLGMGQGYRYEQYF. As DNA, the CDR3 is TGTGCCAGCAGCTTAGGAATGGGACAGGGATACCGCTACGAGCAGTACTTC.

The rearrangement joins TRBV6-1 to TRBJ1-2; 7 bases are shared with TRBD1. CDR1 is MNHNS, CDR2 SASEGT, per germline. The V gene end was trimmed by 8 bases and the J gene end by 5 bases; junction bases not matched to a gene: 8. The CDR3 spans 13 residues. The CDR3, as DNA: TGTGCCAGCCACGACAGGGTCGGGTATGGCTACACCTTC. Amino acids: CASHDRVGYGYTF.

This clonotype was observed a few times. The gene calls are TRBV5-1 and TRBJ2-3, with D perhaps given as TRBD1 or TRBD2 (5 bases each). The length of the CDR3 is 15 residues. Germline V gene lookup returns CDR1 SGHRS and CDR2 YFSETQ. Trimming removed 0 bases at V and 2 bases at J, with 10 bases between. The CDR3 protein is CASSLGGSVTDTQYF. The CDR3 bases are TGCGCCAGCAGCTTGGGGGGGAGTGTCACAGATACGCAGTATTTT.

This clonotype was observed a handful of times. This chain connects TRBV12-3 or TRBV12-4 to TRBJ1-6; D is ambiguous. The CDR3 consists of 14 residues. V lost 9 bases and J 0 bases, leaving 9 bases between the germline ends. In DNA form, the CDR3 reads TGTGCCAGTCGAGAGAGCTCCTATAATTCACCCCTCCACTTT. Protein: CASRESSYNSPLHF.

This clonotype was detected a few times. Sequence at one end of the junction differs from germline and may be a read error. This sequence joins TRBV29-1 and TRBJ2-1; the match to TRBD1 covers 9 bases. The CDR3 has 11 amino acids. In germline, CDR1 is SQVTM, CDR2 ANQGSEA. The CDR3 region has the DNA TGTGTACAGGGGGCGGGCAATGAGCAGTTCTTC. Residues: CVQGAGNEQFF.

This clonotype occurred many times. The V gene is TRBV15, the J gene TRBJ1-5; D perhaps matches TRBD1 (6 bases). Between the trimmed V and J ends, which lost 7 bases and 2 bases, there was a span of 15 bases. The CDR3 loop spans 15 amino acids. Germline CDR1 LNHNV, CDR2 YYDKDF (reference sequence). The CDR3 loop is CATTFGGEGNQPQHF. The CDR3 DNA is TGTGCCACCACGTTCGGGGGCGAAGGCAATCAGCCCCAGCATTTT. Full variable domain (remainder filled in from reference TRBV15 and TRBJ1-5): DAMVIQNPRYQVTQFGKPVTLSCSQTLNHNVMYWYQQKSSQAPKLLFHYYDKDFNNEADTPDNFQSRRPNTSFCFLDIRSPGLGDTAMYLCATTFGGEGNQPQHFGDGTRLSIL.

The chain is built from TRBV15 and TRBJ2-3, with 9 bases that match TRBD2. Germline trimming cut 0 bases from V and 2 bases from J; bases unmatched to any gene: 3. The CDR3 covers 16 residues. Germline V gene sequence: CDR1 LNHNV, CDR2 YYDKDF (reference sequence). The CDR3 loop is CATSRDLAGVTDTQYF. The CDR3 bases are TGTGCCACCAGCAGAGATTTAGCGGGGGTCACAGATACGCAGTATTTT.

This clonotype was seen more than once but under ten times. The chain has TRBV7-2 and TRBJ1-5, with a weak D call TRBD1 (6 bases). Germline V gene sequence: CDR1 SGHTA, CDR2 FQGNSA. The CDR3 has 13 residues. Trimming stripped 5 bases from V and 7 bases from J, with 12 bases between. CDR3 sequence (DNA): TGTGCCAGCAGCACGACAGGAGCACAGCCCCAGCATTTT. It is translated as CASSTTGAQPQHF. Supplemented by reference TRBV7-2 and TRBJ1-5, the full variable domain reads GAGVSQSPSNKVTEKGKDVELRCDPISGHTALYWYRQSLGQGLEFLIYFQGNSAPDKSGLPSDRFSAERTGGSVSTLTIQRTQQEDSAVYLCASSTTGAQPQHFGDGTRLSIL.

This clonotype was detected ten times or more. This chain uses TRBV7-6 with TRBJ2-7; D gene unclear. Germline CDR1 reads SGHVS; CDR2 reads FNYEAQ. Trimming shortened V by 1 base and J by 2 bases, and 3 bases separated the two germline ends. The CDR3 length is 12 residues. Here the CDR3 reads CASSLDPYEQYF. DNA of the CDR3: TGTGCCAGCAGCTTAGACCCCTACGAGCAGTACTTC.

This clonotype was seen a handful of times. V is TRBV7-3 and J is TRBJ2-7; D is undetermined. The CDR3 is 11 residues long. The germline CDR1 and CDR2 sequences are SGHTA and FQGTGA. V was clipped by 6 bases and J by 5 bases, with 8 bases between them. Here the CDR3 reads CASSRRHEQYF. In DNA, the CDR3 is TGTGCCAGCAGTAGACGGCACGAGCAGTACTTC.

This clonotype was seen ten or more times. The chain combines TRBV29-1 with TRBJ2-1, with 7 bases aligning to TRBD2. CDR3 length equals 15 residues. Germline V CDR1 and CDR2: SQVTM, ANQGSEA. V lost 5 bases, J lost 1 base, and 8 bases stayed unmatched. The CDR3 loop is CSVRISSGSYNEQFF. The CDR3 region has the DNA TGCAGCGTTCGAATTTCTAGCGGATCCTACAATGAGCAGTTCTTC.

This CDR3 is CASSYGTVNNEQFF. For the CDR3, the DNA is TGTGCCAGCAGTTACGGGACAGTAAACAATGAGCAGTTCTTC. The V gene is TRBV6-5, the J gene TRBJ2-1; 7 nucleotides line up with TRBD1. Germline CDR1 and CDR2: MNHEY and SVGAGI. Trimming took 2 bases from V and 5 from J; bases not matched to a gene: 3. This CDR3 region has 14 residues.

The rearrangement links TRBV7-9 to TRBJ1-1; possible D gene TRBD1, 5 bases. Trimming stripped 5 bases from V and 1 base from J, with 23 bases between. The CDR3 runs to 18 residues. Per germline, CDR1 SEHNR and CDR2 FQNEAQ (reference sequence). The CDR3: CASSLLSGTPARNTEAFF. The DNA of the CDR3 is TGTGCCAGCAGCCTATTATCCGGGACCCCCGCGAGGAACACTGAAGCTTTCTTT.

CDR3 protein: CASSPGQGWTGELFF. DNA of the CDR3: TGCGCCAGCAGCCCGGGACAGGGGTGGACCGGGGAGCTGTTTTTT. The chain couples TRBV5-1 to TRBJ2-2, with 10 bases identical to TRBD1. The CDR3 covers 15 residues. Germline CDR1 and CDR2: SGHRS and YFSETQ. V lost 4 bases and J lost 5; bases outside the gene matches: 5.

The sample holds many counts of this clonotype. J is TRBJ2-3 and V is TRBV6-5; no firm D call. V was pared by 4 bases and J by 1 base, with 15 bases between. The CDR3 sequence is 16 residues long. The germline CDR1 and CDR2 sequences are MNHEY and SVGAGI. CDR3 loop: CASSLYGFAGTDTQYF. CDR3 bases: TGTGCCAGCAGTTTGTATGGCTTCGCAGGCACAGATACGCAGTATTTT.

The table lists this clonotype with many counts. The gene calls are TRBV24-1 and TRBJ2-5, with no clear D. The germline V gene has CDR1 KGHDR and CDR2 SFDVKD. The CDR3 runs 15 residues. Trimming stripped 2 bases from V and 1 base from J, with 10 bases between. The CDR3 bases are TGTGCCACCAGTGATTCCTCCCGTAGCCAAGAGACCCAGTACTTC. As protein: CATSDSSRSQETQYF.

The gene calls are TRBV20-1 and TRBJ2-1; D gene unclear. This CDR3 spans 13 amino acids. Per the germline V gene, CDR1 is DFQATT and CDR2 is SNEGSKA (reference sequence). V was trimmed by 0 bases and J by 4 bases, leaving 7 bases between them. Written as DNA, the CDR3 is TGCAGTGCTAGAGACGACGCTTACAATGAGCAGTTCTTC. This encodes CSARDDAYNEQFF.

The rearrangement joins TRBV2 to TRBJ2-7; no clear D gene. This CDR3 comprises 13 residues. The germline V gene encodes CDR1 SNHLY and CDR2 FYNNEI. V was trimmed by 8 bases and J by 4 bases, leaving 15 bases between them. The CDR3 region has the DNA TGTGCCAGCGGTCTTGCAGCCCTATACGAGCAGTACTTC. Translation: CASGLAALYEQYF.

There are many counts of this clonotype. J is TRBJ1-5 and V is TRBV6-6; TRBD1 matches 7 bases. This CDR3 has 17 amino acids. Per germline, CDR1 MNHNY and CDR2 SVGAGI (reference sequence). Trimming took 7 bases from V and 2 from J; bases not matched to a gene: 14. In DNA, the CDR3 is TGTGCCAGCACTATGTTAGATGGCAGGGGGGGCAATCAGCCCCAGCATTTT. Amino acids: CASTMLDGRGGNQPQHF.

In this sample, this clonotype turned up a few times. The chain uses TRBV19 and TRBJ2-2, with D unclear. V lost 7 bases, J lost 4 bases, and 13 bases lay in between. CDR3 length equals 14 residues. CDR1 and CDR2 from the germline V gene are LNHDA and SQIVND (reference sequence). In nucleotides, the CDR3 is TGTGCCAGTACCGAACTGACCCCCACCGGGGAGCTGTTTTTT. Its protein product is CASTELTPTGELFF.

This clonotype was recorded a few times. V gene TRBV20-1 combines with J gene TRBJ2-5, with TRBD2 as a possible D gene (5 bases). Trimming pared 6 bases from V and 1 base from J, leaving 24 bases between. Germline loops: CDR1 DFQATT, CDR2 SNEGSKA (reference sequence). CDR3 length equals 17 residues. The CDR3 sequence is CSAQRRFRVGRQETQYF. CDR3 nucleotides: TGCAGTGCCCAAAGGAGGTTCCGGGTTGGGCGCCAAGAGACCCAGTACTTC.

This clonotype has a handful of counts. The rearrangement joins TRBV10-3 to TRBJ1-2, with 7 bases fitting TRBD1. Trimming removed 0 bases from V and 4 bases from J; junction bases left unmatched: 5. The germline V gene has CDR1 ENHRY and CDR2 SYGVKD. The CDR3 spans 15 residues. CDR3 bases: TGTGCCATCAGTGAGTCTTCGACAGGGCCCTATGGCTACACCTTC. It yields the protein CAISESSTGPYGYTF.

The chain links TRBV29-1 to TRBJ1-2, with 9 nucleotides matching TRBD1. J was trimmed by 8 bases and V by 7 bases; bases with no gene match: 8. The CDR3 has 12 amino acids. Germline assignment: CDR1 SQVTM and CDR2 ANQGSEA. CDR3 sequence (DNA): TGCAGCGCGGGACAGGGTGAGAGAGGCTACACCTTC. Residues: CSAGQGERGYTF.

V usage is TRBV15 and J usage is TRBJ1-2; TRBD1 matches at 7 bases. CDR3 length: 15 residues. CDR1 LNHNV and CDR2 YYDKDF come from the germline V gene (reference sequence). Trimming at V came to 2 bases and at J to 5 bases, leaving 8 bases not matched to a gene. The CDR3: CATSRKVTGVYGYTF. The CDR3 DNA is TGTGCCACCAGCAGAAAAGTCACAGGGGTTTATGGCTACACCTTC.

This clonotype was detected only a few times. The rearrangement joins TRBV5-1 to TRBJ2-5; a weak D match, TRBD1 (6 bases). The V end was cut by 7 bases, the J end by 2 bases, with 15 bases between. CDR1 and CDR2 from the germline V gene are SGHRS and YFSETQ. The length of the CDR3 is 14 residues. In DNA form, the CDR3 reads TGCGCCAGCTCGGAACAGGGAAGGCAAGAGACCCAGTACTTC. Protein sequence: CASSEQGRQETQYF.

The J gene is TRBJ2-5, the V gene TRBV19, with D perhaps matching TRBD1 (6 bases). Germline values: CDR1 LNHDA, CDR2 SQIVND (reference sequence). The CDR3 covers 12 residues. The V end lost 6 bases, the J end lost 1 base, and 6 bases lay between the germline ends. Here the CDR3 reads CASRDSQETQYF. As DNA, the CDR3 is TGTGCCAGTAGGGACAGCCAAGAGACCCAGTACTTC.

This clonotype was observed a few times. The V gene is TRBV4-1, the J gene TRBJ2-3; no clear D. This CDR3 contains 16 residues. Between the trimmed V and J ends, which lost 0 bases and 0 bases, there was a span of 10 bases. Germline V lookup: CDR1 MGHRA, CDR2 YSYEKL. CDR3 sequence: CASSQDPGVSTDTQYF. CDR3 sequence (DNA): TGCGCCAGCAGCCAAGATCCCGGAGTTAGCACAGATACGCAGTATTTT.

This clonotype has only a few counts. The V call is TRBV11-3, the J call TRBJ1-6, with 8 nucleotides matching TRBD1. CDR3 length: 14 amino acids. V shed 2 bases, J shed 7 bases, and the junction held 1 base outside the gene matches. Germline V gives CDR1 SGHNT, CDR2 YENEEA. The CDR3 DNA reads TGTGCCAGCAGCTTACGACAGGGGAATTCACCCCTCCACTTT. It is translated as CASSLRQGNSPLHF.

This rearrangement joins TRBV9 to TRBJ2-1, with 12 bases that match TRBD2. V shed 3 bases, J shed 4 bases, and the junction held 5 bases outside the gene matches. Germline lookup yields CDR1 SGDLS and CDR2 YYNGEE. CDR3 length: 16 amino acids. CDR3 amino acids: CASSGGLAGPYNEQFF. The DNA of the CDR3 is TGTGCCAGCAGCGGAGGACTAGCGGGACCTTACAATGAGCAGTTCTTC.

V gene TRBV12-3 or TRBV12-4 combines with J gene TRBJ2-1; D may be TRBD2 (7 bases). V was clipped by 5 bases and J by 1 base, with 18 bases between them. This CDR3 is 17 amino acids long. The CDR3 sequence is CASSHRGAEGSYNEQFF. The CDR3 DNA follows: TGTGCCAGCAGTCATCGGGGGGCAGAAGGGTCCTACAATGAGCAGTTCTTC.